Sequencing of this T cell receptor beta chain was carried out in a study of shared clonotypes between healthy human individuals. Study as a whole: Each donor contributed plates that comprised three CD4 naive, three CD4 memory, two CD8 naive and one CD8 memory.

The CDR3 length is 14 residues. CDR1 is MDHEN and CDR2 is SYDVKM in the germline V gene. V was cut by 5 bases and J by 0 bases, with 11 bases left in between. Worth noting for this clone: The antigen remains unidentified.

The protocol was immunoSEQ multiplex PCR, while the TCRdb copy is restricted to in-frame clones and leaves out a portion. Of under 600,000 clones listed, roughly 95% are singletons. Study-wide results and limits: Clonotype sharing across several donors was observed for roughly 5% of naive CD4 clonotypes. A limitation of the genetic and exposure-history diversity represented arose from few donors.

The sequencing sample was made of naive CD4+ T cells sorted from blood. Stated subset: CD45RA+ positively selected. V gene TRBV28 combines with J gene TRBJ2-7; D gene ambiguous. This TCR derives from a woman aged 30 to 39 in good health. The CDR3 region has the DNA TGTGCCAGCAGTCCGGGCGCGGCCTCCTACGAGCAGTACTTC. Protein sequence: CASSPGAASYEQYF.